A single sample is the source of the 19 T cell receptor beta chains below, sequenced in a study of cytomegalovirus exposure and HLA in healthy donors. The study ran its PCR with 60 Vbeta and 13 Jbeta primers. Profiled with immunoSEQ multiplex PCR; TCRdb holds only in-frame clones, not every one. The sample carries about 200,000 clones, 65% to 85% recorded once. Sequencing used PBMCs. These TCRs come from a man between 25 and 39 years old in good health and CMV-seronegative.

V usage is TRBV29-1 and J usage is TRBJ2-7; a weak D match, TRBD1 (5 bases). V was trimmed by 5 bases and J by 2 bases, leaving 13 bases between them. Germline assignment: CDR1 SQVTM and CDR2 ANQGSEA. The CDR3 has 13 residues. CDR3 protein: CSVSGARTYEQYF. The CDR3 DNA is TGCAGCGTTTCTGGGGCCCGAACCTACGAGCAGTACTTC.

A word on this clone: In the same sample, other DNA sequences code for this CDR3. The chain has TRBV5-4 and TRBJ2-2, with D perhaps TRBD1 (5 bases). Germline CDR1 SGHNT, CDR2 YYREEE (reference sequence). Trimming left V 0 bases short and J 5 bases short, with 11 bases between. CDR3 size: 15 residues. CDR3 sequence reads: CASSLGRGSTGELFF. For the CDR3, the DNA is TGTGCCAGCAGCTTGGGAAGGGGAAGTACCGGGGAGCTGTTTTTT.

The V and J genes are TRBV9 and TRBJ2-3, with 9 positions matching TRBD1. Germline values: CDR1 SGDLS, CDR2 YYNGEE. V shed 4 bases, J shed 6 bases, and the junction held 6 bases outside the gene matches. The CDR3 runs 14 residues. The CDR3: CASSTRQGGDTQYF. DNA of the CDR3: TGTGCCAGCAGCACGCGACAGGGGGGGGATACGCAGTATTTT.

The chain links TRBV6-5 to TRBJ1-2; D is uncertain. This CDR3 comprises 14 residues. Trimming took off 0 bases at V and 8 bases at J, with 13 bases between the two ends. CDR1 and CDR2 from the germline V gene are MNHEY and SVGAGI. The CDR3 nucleotides are TGTGCCAGCAGTTACTCGCCCCGAGCTAGAGGCTACACCTTC. Translating gives CASSYSPRARGYTF.

The chain has TRBV6-6 and TRBJ1-1; 8 positions agree with TRBD1. The CDR3 sequence is 13 residues long. Germline CDR1 reads MNHNY; CDR2 reads SVGAGI (reference sequence). J gave up 5 bases and V 11 bases, and 10 bases lay outside the gene matches. CDR3 loop: CAATLQGATEAFF. CDR3 coding DNA: TGTGCCGCAACCCTCCAGGGGGCAACTGAAGCTTTCTTT.

The gene calls are TRBV4-3 and TRBJ1-4; 12 positions match TRBD1. This CDR3 is 20 amino acids long. V lost 0 bases and J lost 2; bases outside the gene matches: 10. CDR1 LGHNA and CDR2 YSLEER come from the germline V gene. DNA for the CDR3: TGCGCCAGCAGCCAAGATCAGGGACAGGGGGCGCGGAAGACTAATGAAAAACTGTTTTTT. As protein: CASSQDQGQGARKTNEKLFF.

This clone occurred a few times. V usage is TRBV28 and J usage is TRBJ2-7; TRBD1 matches 7 bases. With V trimmed by 5 bases and J by 7 bases, 5 bases remained unmatched. Germline lookup yields CDR1 MDHEN and CDR2 SYDVKM. This CDR3 is built from 12 residues. CDR3 sequence (DNA): TGTGCCAGCAGTACGACAGGGCTTGAGCAGTACTTC. Residues: CASSTTGLEQYF.

In its sample, this clone was seen a few times. In DNA, the CDR3 is TGTGCCAGCAGCACTGGGAGTGCAACTAATGAAAAACTGTTTTTT. It specifies CASSTGSATNEKLFF. The chain joins TRBV5-5 to TRBJ1-4; D is undetermined. CDR1 and CDR2 from the germline V gene are SGHKS and YYEKEE (reference sequence). CDR3 length: 15 residues. V was trimmed by 4 bases and J by 0 bases, leaving 10 bases between them.

The table lists this clone with a count of one. The genes are TRBV5-4 and TRBJ2-7, with D possibly matching TRBD1 (5 bases). The germline V and J ends were trimmed by 0 bases and 6 bases, with 13 bases remaining between them. The CDR3 spans 14 residues. CDR1 and CDR2 (germline): SGHNT, YYREEE (reference sequence). The CDR3 region has the DNA TGTGCCAGCAGCTTGGTCCAGGGAAGTGTCGAGCAGTACTTC. Translation gives CASSLVQGSVEQYF.

V is TRBV15 and J is TRBJ2-5; TRBD1 matches at 9 bases. The J call may be wrong; the DNA end is better matched by TRBJ2-7. The CDR3 is 15 amino acids. Germline CDR1 is LNHNV and CDR2 is YYDKDF (reference sequence). CDR3 nucleotide sequence: TGTGCCACCAGCACTTGGGGACAGGGCTCCTACGAGCAGTACTTC. The encoded protein is CATSTWGQGSYEQYF.

The genes are TRBV5-4 and TRBJ1-2, with 8 positions matching TRBD1. CDR3 length equals 17 residues. Germline CDR1 reads SGHNT; CDR2 reads YYREEE (reference sequence). The V gene end was trimmed by 4 bases and the J gene end by 0 bases; junction bases not matched to a gene: 11. In DNA form, the CDR3 reads TGTGCCAGCAGCGGACAGGGTCTGGGGGTGGCTAACTATGGCTACACCTTC. Amino acids: CASSGQGLGVANYGYTF.

J is TRBJ1-6 and V is TRBV27, with 7 nucleotides matching TRBD1. V was pared by 6 bases and J by 10 bases, with 6 bases of the junction left unmatched. The CDR3 loop spans 13 amino acids. Germline V gene sequence: CDR1 MNHEY, CDR2 SMNVEV (reference sequence). The DNA of the CDR3 is TGTGCCAGCAGGCGACAGGGACACTCACCCCTCCACTTT. This encodes CASRRQGHSPLHF.

Here the CDR3 DNA reads TGTGCCAGCAGCTCGGCGGGACAGGATGGCTACACCTTC. Its protein product is CASSSAGQDGYTF. The rearrangement uses TRBV7-8 and TRBJ1-2; 8 bases map to TRBD1. CDR3 length equals 13 residues. V lost 4 bases to trimming and J lost 6 bases; unmatched junction nucleotides: 4. Germline V lookup: CDR1 SGHVS, CDR2 FQNEAQ.

CDR3 protein: CASSLTGGQRYGYTF. CDR3 nucleotide sequence: TGTGCCAGCAGCTTGACAGGGGGTCAGAGGTATGGCTACACCTTC. The gene calls are TRBV5-6 and TRBJ1-2; 8 nucleotides align to TRBD1. Germline V gives CDR1 SGHDT, CDR2 YYEEEE. This CDR3 is built from 15 residues. With 1 base clipped from V and 5 bases from J, the junction kept 7 bases outside the gene matches.

The chain links TRBV5-1 to TRBJ1-2; TRBD1 is a possible D gene (5 bases). Trimming removed 2 bases at V and 4 bases at J, with 9 bases between. The CDR3 runs to 13 residues. Germline assignment: CDR1 SGHRS and CDR2 YFSETQ. CDR3 bases: TGCGCCAGCAGCTTACGGGGGAGCTATGGCTACACCTTC. It encodes CASSLRGSYGYTF.

This clone showed up just once. V is TRBV19 and J is TRBJ1-6; D uncertain. CDR1 and CDR2 (germline): LNHDA, SQIVND (reference sequence). The CDR3 is made up of 14 amino acids. V dropped 5 bases and J dropped 4 bases, with 9 bases sitting between them. The CDR3 is CASSRGSYNSPLHF. The CDR3 DNA follows: TGTGCCAGTAGTCGAGGGAGTTATAATTCACCCCTCCACTTT.

The CDR3 DNA is TGTGCCAGCAGCTCTAGGGTTGGACAGGGGGTGGCCTTGGAACTGTTTTTT. Translation gives CASSSRVGQGVALELFF. V is TRBV5-5 and J is TRBJ1-4; 10 positions match TRBD1. Germline V CDR1 and CDR2: SGHKS, YYEKEE (reference sequence). The junction had 17 bases not matched to a gene; V was cut back by 3 bases and J by 12 bases. The CDR3 has 17 amino acids. Complete variable domain (other parts from reference TRBV5-5 and TRBJ1-4): DAGVTQSPTHLIKTRGQQVTLRCSPISGHKSVSWYQQVLGQGPQFIFQYYEKEERGRGNFPDRFSARQFPNYSSELNVNALLLGDSALYLCASSSRVGQGVALELFFGSGTQLSVL.

The chain combines TRBV6-6 with TRBJ2-7; 7 bases line up with TRBD2. This CDR3 is built from 15 residues. Germline-derived CDR1 and CDR2 are MNHNY and SVGAGI (reference sequence). V lost 6 bases and J lost 6; bases outside the gene matches: 14. CDR3 DNA: TGTGCCAGCAGCTCACCCGGGGGGTTGGGAGGCGAGCAGTACTTC. This encodes CASSSPGGLGGEQYF.

V usage is TRBV6-6 and J usage is TRBJ1-1; TRBD1 agrees at 11 bases. Germline trimming cut 7 bases from V and 11 bases from J; bases unmatched to any gene: 3. The CDR3 spans 11 residues. CDR1 is MNHNY and CDR2 is SVGAGI in the germline V gene (reference sequence). The CDR3, as DNA: TGTGCCAGCACGGGGACAGGGGGGGCTTTCTTT. As protein: CASTGTGGAFF.